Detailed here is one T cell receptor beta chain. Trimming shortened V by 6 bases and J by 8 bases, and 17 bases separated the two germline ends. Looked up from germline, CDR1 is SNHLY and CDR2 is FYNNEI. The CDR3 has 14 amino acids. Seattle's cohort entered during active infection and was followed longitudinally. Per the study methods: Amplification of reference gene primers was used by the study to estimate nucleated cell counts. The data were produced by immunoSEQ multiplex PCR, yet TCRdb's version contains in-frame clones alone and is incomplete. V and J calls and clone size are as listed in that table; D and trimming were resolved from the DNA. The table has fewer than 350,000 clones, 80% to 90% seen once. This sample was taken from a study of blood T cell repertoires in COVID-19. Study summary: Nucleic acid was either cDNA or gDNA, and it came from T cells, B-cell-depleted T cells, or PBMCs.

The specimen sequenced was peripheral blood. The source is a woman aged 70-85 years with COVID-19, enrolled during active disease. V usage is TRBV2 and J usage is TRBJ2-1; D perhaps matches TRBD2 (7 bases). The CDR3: CASSELGGAYEQFF. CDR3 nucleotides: TGTGCCAGCAGCGAGCTAGGGGGGGCTTATGAGCAGTTCTTC.